The clone carrying this TCR beta chain was recorded many times. No antigen is known for it. RNA transcripts yielded amplified TCR beta CDR3 regions. The HTBI primer set was used in a first-round RT-PCR of the TCR CDR3. MiXCR was run by TCRdb on the multiplex PCR reads, yielding one entry per CDR3 protein. The sample lists 350,000 or so distinct CDR3 sequences; roughly a fifth were seen once. Stable disease denoted Graves' hyperthyroidism without ophthalmopathy progression within 18 months. PBMCs stemmed from more than 7.5 ml fresh peripheral blood. The V end lost 6 bases, the J end lost 1 base, and 15 bases lay between the germline ends. Per germline, CDR1 MNHNS and CDR2 SASEGT. CDR3 length: 15 residues. This sample was taken from a study of T cells in Graves' hyperthyroidism and ophthalmopathy. Overall study findings and caveats: With a median lead of roughly 6.2 months before onset, the model predicted ophthalmopathy. In the blood, most expanded thyroid clonotypes above 0.001 appeared as well.

The source material was blood. This receptor was obtained from a woman in her fifties or sixties with Graves' hyperthyroidism. The rearrangement joins TRBV6-1 to TRBJ1-1; perhaps TRBD1 as D (6 bases). The CDR3 sequence is CASRVGGQTNTEAFF. The CDR3 DNA reads TGTGCCAGCAGGGTAGGAGGACAGACGAACACTGAAGCTTTCTTT.